This T cell receptor beta chain was identified during a study of T cells in Graves' hyperthyroidism and ophthalmopathy. The germline gives CDR1 MNHNS, CDR2 SASEGT. After removal of 8 bases from V and 3 bases from J, the junction contained 13 bases not matched to a gene. The CDR3 contains 15 residues. Patients with uncontrolled infections, other autoimmune diseases, pregnancy or lactation were excluded. On the basis of clinical symptoms, serum thyroxine and TRAb, thyroid ultrasound and orbital computed tomography, diagnoses were made. There were TCR beta CDR3 regions amplified from RNA transcripts. First-round RT-PCR targeting the TCR CDR3 was performed with the HTBI primer set. TCRdb re-called the multiplex PCR reads through MiXCR, storing one row per CDR3 protein. The table includes more than 550,000 distinct CDR3 sequences, 17% detected once.

The chain carries TRBV6-1 and TRBJ2-7; 7 bases align to TRBD2. The sample consisted of blood. This TCR came from a man between 50 and 59 years old with Graves' hyperthyroidism. The chain's CDR3 is CASAGKRDPLYEQYF. DNA of the CDR3: TGTGCCAGCGCCGGGAAGCGGGACCCTCTCTACGAGCAGTACTTC.